The next 23 T cell receptor beta chains were all read from a single sample in a study of beta chain features in type 1 diabetes. Expressed TCRB transcripts were sequenced after all isolated RNA was converted to cDNA. The data were produced by immunoSEQ multiplex PCR, yet TCRdb's version contains in-frame clones alone and is incomplete. This sample has several thousand clones, with approximately 80% found just once. Sequencing was done on a sample of Tregs from blood. These receptors originate from a woman younger than 35 in good health.

This clone was counted a single time. The V and J genes are TRBV7-2 and TRBJ1-5, with a tentative D call TRBD1 (5 bases). CDR1 is SGHTA and CDR2 is FQGNSA in the germline V gene. Trimming removed 5 bases from V and 4 bases from J, with 9 bases in between. This CDR3 is built from 13 residues. CDR3 protein: CASSLDRNQPQHF. The DNA for the CDR3 is TGTGCCAGCAGCCTCGACAGAAATCAGCCCCAGCATTTT.

The chain combines TRBV27 with TRBJ2-5; possible D gene TRBD1, 5 bases. CDR3 length equals 14 residues. V lost 2 bases to trimming and J lost 5 bases, with 12 bases between them. Germline lookup yields CDR1 MNHEY and CDR2 SMNVEV (reference sequence). CDR3 sequence (DNA): TGTGCCAGCAGTTTAGTAGGGGCCGGGGAGACCCAGTACTTC. It encodes CASSLVGAGETQYF.

The CDR3 sequence is CASSPMRSNGYEQYF. The DNA for the CDR3 is TGTGCCAGCAGCCCAATGCGAAGTAACGGCTACGAGCAGTACTTC. The V call is TRBV2, the J call TRBJ2-7; D is uncertain. This CDR3 is built from 15 residues. CDR1 is SNHLY and CDR2 is FYNNEI in the germline V gene. V was pared by 6 bases and J by 3 bases, with 18 bases between.

This sequence joins TRBV7-3 and TRBJ1-1; 11 nucleotides align to TRBD1. This CDR3 comprises 22 residues. V dropped 2 bases and J dropped 4; count of bases not matched to a gene: 24. The germline V gene has CDR1 SGHTA and CDR2 FQGTGA. In nucleotides, the CDR3 is TGTGCCAGCAGCTTACGCAATACGGGCCCAGGGACAGGGGGTAGTAGGGCCACTGAAGCTTTCTTT. It encodes CASSLRNTGPGTGGSRATEAFF.

The chain employs TRBV5-6 and TRBJ2-1, with D possibly being TRBD1 (6 bases). The V gene's germline CDR1 is SGHDT and CDR2 YYEEEE. The CDR3 is 13 amino acids. Trimming cost V 3 bases and J 9 bases, with 13 bases left between them. CDR3 loop: CASSWTQGSEQFF. The DNA of the CDR3 is TGTGCCAGCAGCTGGACCCAGGGGAGTGAGCAGTTCTTC. The variable domain in full, with the rest retrieved from reference TRBV5-6 and TRBJ2-1, is DAGVTQSPTHLIKTRGQQVTLRCSPKSGHDTVSWYQQALGQGPQFIFQYYEEEERQRGNFPDRFSGHQFPNYSSELNVNALLLGDSALYLCASSWTQGSEQFFGPGTRLTVL.

The rearrangement joins TRBV5-4 to TRBJ2-3; D may be TRBD1 (6 bases). From germline, CDR1 is SGHNT and CDR2 YYREEE (reference sequence). The CDR3 totals 14 residues. With 4 bases removed from V and 3 bases from J, the gap between germline ends came to 12 bases. Here the CDR3 reads CASSPGQGTDTQYF. The CDR3 nucleotides are TGTGCCAGCAGCCCTGGGCAGGGGACAGATACGCAGTATTTT. The complete variable domain, with remaining parts taken from reference TRBV5-4 and TRBJ2-3, reads ETGVTQSPTHLIKTRGQQVTLRCSSQSGHNTVSWYQQALGQGPQFIFQYYREEENGRGNFPPRFSGLQFPNYSSELNVNALELDDSALYLCASSPGQGTDTQYFGPGTRLTVL.

This clone was counted a few times. The chain combines TRBV6-5 with TRBJ1-1; tentative D call: TRBD1 (5 bases). The V gene's germline CDR1 is MNHEY and CDR2 SVGAGI. Trimming pared 6 bases from V and 1 base from J, leaving 15 bases between. CDR3 size: 15 residues. The CDR3 loop is CASSLTGAENTEAFF. DNA for the CDR3: TGTGCCAGCAGCCTAACAGGCGCGGAGAACACTGAAGCTTTCTTT.

This clone was counted only a few times. Here the CDR3 reads CASFLRDSYTDTQYF. The CDR3 DNA sequence: TGCGCCAGCTTTCTCCGGGACAGCTACACAGATACGCAGTATTTT. This chain joins TRBV5-1 and TRBJ2-3; 7 bases fit TRBD1. The CDR3 runs to 15 residues. V was clipped by 7 bases and J by 2 bases; unmatched bases: 10. In germline, CDR1 is SGHRS, CDR2 YFSETQ.

This clone was observed a handful of times. This sequence joins TRBV5-4 and TRBJ1-5; no clear D gene. With 4 bases removed from V and 1 base from J, the gap between germline ends came to 15 bases. Germline lookup yields CDR1 SGHNT and CDR2 YYREEE (reference sequence). CDR3 length equals 16 residues. CDR3 residues: CASSPYPPGSNQPQHF. The CDR3 nucleotides are TGTGCCAGCAGCCCGTACCCTCCGGGAAGCAATCAGCCCCAGCATTTT.

The chain combines TRBV5-5 with TRBJ1-1; no clear D. The germline V and J ends were trimmed by 4 bases and 4 bases, with 17 bases remaining between them. The CDR3 runs to 15 residues. Germline CDR1 and CDR2: SGHKS and YYEKEE (reference sequence). The DNA of the CDR3 is TGTGCCAGCAGCGGACTTCCGGGCCGAGGCACTGAAGCTTTCTTT. This sequence encodes CASSGLPGRGTEAFF.

This chain uses TRBV27 with TRBJ2-3, with TRBD2 matching 9 bases. Germline V gene lookup returns CDR1 MNHEY and CDR2 SMNVEV (reference sequence). The CDR3 extends over 15 amino acids. V dropped 2 bases and J dropped 8; count of bases not matched to a gene: 8. CDR3 sequence: CASSLEASGIRTQYF. The CDR3 DNA follows: TGTGCCAGCAGTTTAGAGGCTAGCGGGATTCGTACGCAGTATTTT.

This clone was seen only a few times. The rearrangement joins TRBV5-5 to TRBJ2-7; TRBD1 agrees at 10 bases. Germline V gives CDR1 SGHKS, CDR2 YYEKEE (reference sequence). V was clipped by 0 bases and J by 6 bases; unmatched bases: 18. This CDR3 contains 19 residues. CDR3 residues: CASSLDGTGAARAATEQYF. The CDR3 DNA is TGTGCCAGCAGCTTGGACGGGACAGGGGCGGCTCGAGCGGCCACCGAGCAGTACTTC.

The rearrangement links TRBV5-4 to TRBJ2-1; D not certain. CDR3 length: 11 residues. The V and J ends lost 2 bases and 5 bases respectively, with 2 bases between them. Germline V lookup: CDR1 SGHNT, CDR2 YYREEE (reference sequence). CDR3 in amino acids: CASSFNNEQFF. The CDR3 nucleotides are TGTGCCAGCAGCTTCAACAATGAGCAGTTCTTC.

The DNA of the CDR3 is TGTGCCAGTATAGGTCGGGGGGACTACAATGAGCAGTTCTTC. As protein: CASIGRGDYNEQFF. The chain carries TRBV19 and TRBJ2-1; the match to TRBD2 covers 7 bases. The germline CDR1 and CDR2 sequences are LNHDA and SQIVND (reference sequence). V was pared by 7 bases and J by 3 bases, with 6 bases of the junction left unmatched. The CDR3 runs to 14 residues. Drawing the rest from reference TRBV19 and TRBJ2-1, the complete variable domain is DGGITQSPKYLFRKEGQNVTLSCEQNLNHDAMYWYRQDPGQGLRLIYYSQIVNDFQKGDIAEGYSVSREKKESFPLTVTSAQKNPTAFYLCASIGRGDYNEQFFGPGTRLTVL.

The V and J genes are TRBV9 and TRBJ2-2; D gene uncertain. The CDR3 is made up of 13 amino acids. Trimming took off 3 bases at V and 4 bases at J, with 7 bases between the two ends. Germline CDR1 and CDR2: SGDLS and YYNGEE. In DNA form, the CDR3 reads TGTGCCAGCAGCGGGCAGTTCACCGGGGAGCTGTTTTTT. Amino acid sequence: CASSGQFTGELFF. Combining the CDR3 with reference TRBV9 and TRBJ2-2 gives the whole variable domain DSGVTQTPKHLITATGQRVTLRCSPRSGDLSVYWYQQSLDQGLQFLIQYYNGEERAKGNILERFSAQQFPDLHSELNLSSLELGDSALYFCASSGQFTGELFFGEGSRLTVL.

This rearrangement joins TRBV5-1 to TRBJ2-1; D is perhaps TRBD1 (5 bases). Trimming removed 2 bases at V and 7 bases at J, with 16 bases between. The germline gives CDR1 SGHRS, CDR2 YFSETQ. This CDR3 has 15 amino acids. DNA of the CDR3: TGCGCCAGCAGCTTTTGGCAAGGGGCTCCGAATGAGCAGTTCTTC. It translates to CASSFWQGAPNEQFF. Full variable domain (remainder filled in from reference TRBV5-1 and TRBJ2-1): KAGVTQTPRYLIKTRGQQVTLSCSPISGHRSVSWYQQTPGQGLQFLFEYFSETQRNKGNFPGRFSGRQFSNSRSEMNVSTLELGDSALYLCASSFWQGAPNEQFFGPGTRLTVL.

Note on this clone: One junction end does not reproduce the germline sequence, and a read error may be involved. Other DNA sequences in the same sample also yield this CDR3. The rearrangement links TRBV7-9 to TRBJ1-1; no firm D call. The CDR3 extends over 13 amino acids. Germline CDR1 SEHNR, CDR2 FQNEAQ (reference sequence). As DNA, the CDR3 is TGTGCCAGCAGCCGGGAGATGAACACTGAAGCCTTCTTT. Protein product: CASSREMNTEAFF.

This chain links TRBV2 with TRBJ1-2, with 10 bases that match TRBD1. The CDR3 has 20 amino acids. Germline CDR1 reads SNHLY; CDR2 reads FYNNEI. Trimming removed 2 bases from V and 6 bases from J; junction bases left unmatched: 21. DNA of the CDR3: TGTGCCAGCAGTGAATTATCAGCTTTAATAGGGACAGGGGAGAGGAATGGCTACACCTTC. Amino acids: CASSELSALIGTGERNGYTF.

V is TRBV5-1 and J is TRBJ2-1, with TRBD2 matching 11 bases. V shed 0 bases, J shed 9 bases, and the junction held 5 bases outside the gene matches. CDR1 is SGHRS, CDR2 YFSETQ, per germline. CDR3 size: 15 residues. Here the CDR3 DNA reads TGCGCCAGCAGCTTGGTAGCGGGGGGGCCCGGTGAGCAGTTCTTC. This sequence encodes CASSLVAGGPGEQFF.

The CDR3 nucleotides are TGTGCCAGCAGAGGACAGGGGAGCAATCAGCCCCAGCATTTT. Protein sequence: CASRGQGSNQPQHF. V gene TRBV6-5 combines with J gene TRBJ1-5; 9 positions match TRBD1. The CDR3 runs 14 residues. CDR1 is MNHEY, CDR2 SVGAGI, per germline. V was pared by 6 bases and J by 1 base, with 1 base of the junction left unmatched.

This chain uses TRBV2 with TRBJ1-1; D not certain. Per germline, CDR1 SNHLY and CDR2 FYNNEI. Trimming cost V 3 bases and J 0 bases, with 8 bases left between them. The CDR3 spans 14 residues. CDR3 region: CASSDWAMNTEAFF. CDR3 nucleotides: TGTGCCAGCAGTGATTGGGCCATGAACACTGAAGCTTTCTTT.

The chain employs TRBV7-9 and TRBJ2-7; TRBD2 agrees at 7 bases. V shed 10 bases and J 3 bases; nucleotides not matched to a gene: 9. The CDR3 runs 13 residues. Germline V gene data show CDR1 as SEHNR and CDR2 as FQNEAQ (reference sequence). DNA of the CDR3: TGTGCCACCAGGAAGCCTAGCGGCTACGAGCAGTACTTC. Protein: CATRKPSGYEQYF.

A single count supports this clone. The CDR3 loop is CASSIGSTDTQYF. CDR3 nucleotide sequence: TGCGCCAGCAGTATCGGTAGCACAGATACGCAGTATTTT. The chain has TRBV5-1 and TRBJ2-3; D uncertain. The V end was cut by 5 bases, the J end by 0 bases, with 7 bases between. CDR1 SGHRS and CDR2 YFSETQ come from the germline V gene. The CDR3 loop spans 13 amino acids.